A single sample gave rise to the 22 T cell receptor beta chains below, sequenced in a study of cytomegalovirus exposure and HLA in healthy donors. Vbeta (60) and Jbeta (13) primers were used in the PCR. The repertoire was sequenced with immunoSEQ multiplex PCR; TCRdb's copy has only in-frame clones and lacks some. The sample has 150,000 or so clones; 80% are singletons. Sequencing input: PBMCs. All receptors derive from a woman in her thirties or forties in good health and CMV-seropositive.

This clone has just a few counts. The chain combines TRBV6-6 with TRBJ2-7; 8 bases map to TRBD1. The CDR3 contains 14 residues. Germline V gene sequence: CDR1 MNHNY, CDR2 SVGAGI (reference sequence). The V and J ends lost 8 bases and 2 bases, in that order; junction bases with no gene match: 8. CDR3 DNA sequence: TGTGCCAGCCAGGGGGCAGGGGGGACCTACGAGCAGTACTTC. Protein: CASQGAGGTYEQYF.

This chain uses TRBV30 with TRBJ2-7, with a weak D call TRBD1 (5 bases). Germline assignment: CDR1 GTSNPN and CDR2 SVGIG (reference sequence). The CDR3 runs 15 residues. Deletions cut 2 bases from V and 3 bases from J, with 17 bases between. The CDR3 bases are TGTGCCTGGAGTTTCAGGGTCGGCAGGCTCTACGAGCAGTACTTC. This translates into CAWSFRVGRLYEQYF. The full variable domain, with the rest looked up from reference TRBV30 and TRBJ2-7, is SQTIHQWPATLVQPVGSPLSLECTVEGTSNPNLYWYRQAAGRGLQLLFYSVGIGQISSEVPQNLSASRPQDRQFILSSKKLLLSDSGFYLCAWSFRVGRLYEQYFGPGTRLTVT.

The chain links TRBV29-1 to TRBJ2-7, with D maybe TRBD1 (6 bases). The CDR3 is 14 residues long. V lost 7 bases and J 0 bases, leaving 16 bases between the germline ends. Germline CDR1 is SQVTM and CDR2 is ANQGSEA. CDR3: CSASATGSSYEQYF. The CDR3 nucleotides read TGCAGCGCCTCGGCCACAGGGAGCTCCTACGAGCAGTACTTC.

The chain carries TRBV14 and TRBJ2-3, with a weak D call TRBD1 (5 bases). Germline V gene sequence: CDR1 SGHDN, CDR2 FVKESK. The CDR3 is made up of 12 amino acids. V lost 2 bases, J lost 7 bases, and 7 bases lay in between. CDR3 region: CASSQQGHTQYF. DNA of the CDR3: TGTGCCAGCAGCCAACAGGGTCATACGCAGTATTTT.

The gene calls are TRBV6-1 and TRBJ2-7, with 8 nucleotides matching TRBD2. J gave up 6 bases and V 4 bases, and 11 bases lay outside the gene matches. Looked up from germline, CDR1 is MNHNS and CDR2 is SASEGT. The CDR3 spans 15 residues. CDR3 residues: CASSGPLAGSREQYF. As DNA, the CDR3 is TGTGCCAGCAGTGGACCTCTAGCGGGCAGTCGCGAGCAGTACTTC.

The J gene is TRBJ1-1, the V gene TRBV28; a weak D match, TRBD1 (5 bases). Germline CDR1 is MDHEN and CDR2 is SYDVKM. The length of the CDR3 is 12 residues. The V end was cut by 8 bases, the J end by 5 bases, with 12 bases between. CDR3 residues: CASGGVGTEAFF. The CDR3 DNA follows: TGTGCCAGCGGGGGGGTGGGAACTGAAGCTTTCTTT.

This rearrangement joins TRBV28 to TRBJ2-1, with D perhaps matching TRBD2 (6 bases). V lost 7 bases and J lost 7, with 17 bases in between. Germline CDR1 reads MDHEN; CDR2 reads SYDVKM. The CDR3 runs to 14 residues. The CDR3 DNA reads as TGTGCCAGCATCCAACTAGGACTACGGAATGAGCAGTTCTTC. It codes for CASIQLGLRNEQFF.

The chain combines TRBV6-1 with TRBJ2-1; 10 nucleotides agree with TRBD2. CDR1 is MNHNS and CDR2 is SASEGT in the germline V gene. The CDR3 length is 18 residues. J was trimmed by 3 bases and V by 1 base; bases with no gene match: 9. This chain's CDR3 is CASSEERSGRAIYNEQFF. CDR3 coding DNA: TGTGCCAGCAGTGAAGAGAGAAGCGGGAGGGCCATCTACAATGAGCAGTTCTTC.

V is TRBV11-2 and J is TRBJ2-3; D is perhaps TRBD1 (5 bases). The CDR3 extends over 14 amino acids. Germline-derived CDR1 and CDR2 are SGHAT and FQNNGV. V was pared by 3 bases and J by 4 bases, with 11 bases between. DNA of the CDR3: TGTGCCAGCAGCTTGCGGCCCAGGGCAGATACGCAGTATTTT. Translation gives CASSLRPRADTQYF.

The gene calls are TRBV21-1 and TRBJ2-2; TRBD1 was called by the table and not checked on the DNA. TRBV21-1 is a recognized pseudogene. The CDR3 is made up of 15 amino acids. The DNA of the CDR3 is TGTGCCAGCAGCCCTAGGACAAAGAACACCGGGGAGCTGTTTTTT. This sequence encodes CASSPRTKNTGELFF.

The V call is TRBV18, the J call TRBJ2-3; 9 nucleotides agree with TRBD2. The CDR3 covers 16 residues. Germline CDR1 and CDR2: KGHSH and LQKENI. V gave up 2 bases and J gave up 2 bases; unmatched junction bases: 5. The CDR3 bases are TGTGCCAGCTCACCATTGACTAGCGGTCTCACAGATACGCAGTATTTT. Its protein product is CASSPLTSGLTDTQYF.

This chain connects TRBV28 to TRBJ2-7; 8 bases align to TRBD2. Unmatched junction bases numbered 9, after V lost 4 bases and J lost 4 bases. The CDR3 extends over 15 amino acids. CDR1 MDHEN and CDR2 SYDVKM come from the germline V gene. The CDR3 DNA reads as TGTGCCAGCAGTTCCCCTGGGACTAGTTTTTACGAGCAGTACTTC. It translates to CASSSPGTSFYEQYF.

CDR3 amino acids: CASSLSTGELFF. The CDR3, as DNA: TGCGCCAGCAGCCTTAGCACCGGGGAGCTGTTTTTT. The rearrangement uses TRBV5-1 and TRBJ2-2, with D uncertain. The CDR3 sequence is 12 residues long. Per the germline V gene, CDR1 is SGHRS and CDR2 is YFSETQ. Trimming removed 4 bases from V and 4 bases from J, with 5 bases in between.

The J gene is TRBJ1-1, the V gene TRBV15; possibly TRBD1 for D (5 bases). V dropped 0 bases and J dropped 1 base, with 9 bases sitting between them. CDR3 length: 15 residues. Per the germline V gene, CDR1 is LNHNV and CDR2 is YYDKDF (reference sequence). CDR3 coding DNA: TGTGCCACCAGCAGAGAACCCGGACAGAACACTGAAGCTTTCTTT. Its translation is CATSREPGQNTEAFF.

This clone was counted between two and nine times. The rearrangement links TRBV5-1 to TRBJ2-1; a weak D match, TRBD2 (5 bases). The CDR3 is made up of 14 amino acids. CDR1 is SGHRS and CDR2 is YFSETQ in the germline V gene. Trimming removed 5 bases at V and 0 bases at J, with 9 bases between. For the CDR3, the DNA is TGCGCCAGCAGAGAAGCGGACTCCTACAATGAGCAGTTCTTC. Translating gives CASREADSYNEQFF.

The rearrangement joins TRBV28 to TRBJ1-2; TRBD1 might be the D (5 bases). CDR1 is MDHEN and CDR2 is SYDVKM in the germline V gene. There are 13 residues in the CDR3. Trimming cost V 7 bases and J 4 bases, with 13 bases left between them. CDR3 in amino acids: CASIRQSGYGYTF. DNA of the CDR3: TGTGCCAGCATTAGACAGTCCGGCTATGGCTACACCTTC.

CDR3: CASSIHRFYGYTF. The CDR3 DNA follows: TGTGCCAGTAGTATCCACAGGTTCTATGGCTACACCTTC. The chain combines TRBV19 with TRBJ1-2, with D perhaps TRBD1 (5 bases). The germline V and J ends were trimmed by 3 bases and 4 bases, with 9 bases remaining between them. CDR3 length equals 13 residues. CDR1 is LNHDA and CDR2 is SQIVND in the germline V gene (reference sequence). Variable domain in full (rest from reference TRBV19 and TRBJ1-2): DGGITQSPKYLFRKEGQNVTLSCEQNLNHDAMYWYRQDPGQGLRLIYYSQIVNDFQKGDIAEGYSVSREKKESFPLTVTSAQKNPTAFYLCASSIHRFYGYTFGSGTRLTVV.

The chain combines TRBV5-4 with TRBJ1-4; the match to TRBD1 covers 8 bases. CDR3 length equals 18 residues. From germline, CDR1 is SGHNT and CDR2 YYREEE (reference sequence). Losses at the gene ends were 4 bases for V and 0 bases for J; bases not matched to a gene: 11. CDR3 loop: CASSPRTGSSSTNEKLFF. The CDR3 region has the DNA TGTGCCAGCAGCCCTCGGACAGGGTCATCTTCAACTAATGAAAAACTGTTTTTT.

This clone was seen once. The rearrangement joins TRBV14 to TRBJ1-6, with D perhaps TRBD1 (5 bases). The V gene's germline CDR1 is SGHDN and CDR2 FVKESK. V shed 2 bases and J shed 10 bases, with 15 bases lying between them. The CDR3 runs to 15 residues. This chain's CDR3 is CASSQMNAGGSPLHF. The CDR3 DNA reads TGTGCCAGCAGCCAAATGAATGCCGGGGGGTCACCCCTCCACTTT.

The J gene is TRBJ1-2, the V gene TRBV28, with 8 bases matching TRBD1. V gave up 5 bases and J gave up 2 bases; unmatched junction bases: 10. Per the germline V gene, CDR1 is MDHEN and CDR2 is SYDVKM. The CDR3 is 16 amino acids. CDR3 region: CASSTGPGTGNYGYTF. CDR3 bases: TGTGCCAGCAGTACGGGTCCCGGGACAGGCAACTATGGCTACACCTTC.

The V gene is TRBV19, the J gene TRBJ1-2, with a tentative D call TRBD1 (6 bases). Trimming took off 5 bases at V and 4 bases at J, with 17 bases between the two ends. This CDR3 contains 15 residues. Germline V gene sequence: CDR1 LNHDA, CDR2 SQIVND (reference sequence). The CDR3 loop is CASSAKIGGVYGYTF. In nucleotides, the CDR3 is TGTGCCAGTAGTGCCAAGATAGGGGGAGTCTATGGCTACACCTTC. The full variable domain, rest sourced from reference TRBV19 and TRBJ1-2, is DGGITQSPKYLFRKEGQNVTLSCEQNLNHDAMYWYRQDPGQGLRLIYYSQIVNDFQKGDIAEGYSVSREKKESFPLTVTSAQKNPTAFYLCASSAKIGGVYGYTFGSGTRLTVV.

The chain has TRBV7-9 and TRBJ1-1, with D tentatively TRBD1 (6 bases). The V end was cut by 1 base, the J end by 0 bases, with 12 bases between. The CDR3 consists of 16 residues. Germline loops: CDR1 SEHNR, CDR2 FQNEAQ (reference sequence). CDR3 bases: TGTGCCAGCAGCTTAGTGGTGGGGGCGATGAACACTGAAGCTTTCTTT. This translates into CASSLVVGAMNTEAFF.